A single sample is the source of the 9 T cell receptor beta chains below, sequenced in a study of blood T cell repertoires in COVID-19. Produced via immunoSEQ multiplex PCR; TCRdb's table is partial and in-frame only. Of hundreds of thousands of clones listed, 70% to 90% were seen once; the top ten hold more than 1.4%. Specimen: peripheral blood. The source of these receptors is a woman in her thirties with active or convalescent COVID-19.

This chain joins TRBV5-4 and TRBJ1-2, with 7 bases identical to TRBD1. V gave up 3 bases and J gave up 4 bases; unmatched junction bases: 3. The length of the CDR3 is 13 residues. Germline V gives CDR1 SGHNT, CDR2 YYREEE (reference sequence). The chain's CDR3 is CASSSDRVYGYTF. For the CDR3, the DNA is TGTGCCAGCAGCTCCGACAGGGTCTATGGCTACACCTTC.

The V gene is TRBV9, the J gene TRBJ1-1, with a possible D match to TRBD1 (5 bases). Germline V gene data show CDR1 as SGDLS and CDR2 as YYNGEE. V was clipped by 0 bases and J by 6 bases, with 9 bases between them. The CDR3 consists of 13 residues. CDR3 protein: CASSVGGEAEAFF. The CDR3 DNA reads TGTGCCAGCAGCGTAGGAGGGGAGGCTGAAGCTTTCTTT. Full variable domain (remainder filled in from reference TRBV9 and TRBJ1-1): DSGVTQTPKHLITATGQRVTLRCSPRSGDLSVYWYQQSLDQGLQFLIQYYNGEERAKGNILERFSAQQFPDLHSELNLSSLELGDSALYFCASSVGGEAEAFFGQGTRLTVV.

The J gene is TRBJ1-2, the V gene TRBV29-1; possibly TRBD1 for D (6 bases). Trimming took 2 bases from V and 1 from J, leaving 17 bases between them. The CDR3 runs to 16 residues. From germline, CDR1 is SQVTM and CDR2 ANQGSEA. CDR3 sequence reads: CSVESVQGESNYGYTF. The CDR3 bases are TGCAGCGTTGAAAGTGTACAGGGCGAGAGTAACTATGGCTACACCTTC.

The gene calls are TRBV5-4 and TRBJ2-2; 14 nucleotides agree with TRBD2. Germline values: CDR1 SGHNT, CDR2 YYREEE (reference sequence). The junction had 7 bases not matched to a gene; V was cut back by 3 bases and J by 3 bases. The CDR3 has 18 amino acids. The CDR3 bases are TGTGCCAGCAGCTCAAGGACTAGCGGGAGGACGTACACCGGGGAGCTGTTTTTT. This translates into CASSSRTSGRTYTGELFF.

In its sample, this clone was seen once. The rearrangement links TRBV4-1 to TRBJ1-4; 7 bases are a match to TRBD1. The CDR3 spans 14 residues. The germline CDR1 and CDR2 sequences are MGHRA and YSYEKL. J was trimmed by 8 bases and V by 4 bases; bases with no gene match: 7. The CDR3 DNA reads TGCGCCAGCAGCCCGACAGGGTCGAACGAAAAACTGTTTTTT. The encoded protein is CASSPTGSNEKLFF.

This clone was observed at least ten times. The chain has TRBV19 and TRBJ2-3, with D possibly TRBD2 on 5 matching bases. The CDR3 spans 14 residues. V gave up 6 bases and J gave up 10 bases, with 20 bases separating them. In germline, CDR1 is LNHDA, CDR2 SQIVND (reference sequence). The CDR3 nucleotides are TGTGCCAGTAGGGTGGACGGCTCCAGCGGTCCGCAGTATTTT. It is translated as CASRVDGSSGPQYF.

DNA of the CDR3: TGCGCCAGCAGCGCTGCCCTAGCGGGGGGGCCAGATACGCAGTATTTT. Protein: CASSAALAGGPDTQYF. The chain carries TRBV5-1 and TRBJ2-3; 12 bases align to TRBD2. The germline CDR1 and CDR2 sequences are SGHRS and YFSETQ. The CDR3 runs to 16 residues. J gave up 4 bases and V 4 bases, and 7 bases lay outside the gene matches.

This clone was counted a few times. This rearrangement joins TRBV10-2 to TRBJ1-3; 7 bases are shared with TRBD1. Germline V gene lookup returns CDR1 WSHSY and CDR2 SAAADI. With V trimmed by 4 bases and J by 0 bases, 3 bases remained unmatched. The CDR3 totals 15 residues. Here the CDR3 reads CASSGGDSSGNTIYF. Here the CDR3 DNA reads TGCGCCAGCAGTGGCGGGGACAGCTCTGGAAACACCATATATTTT.

About this clone itself: Its ends do not fully match the called genes, so a read error is possible. V usage is TRBV3-1 (or the pseudogene TRBV3-2) and J usage is TRBJ1-2; D possibly corresponds to TRBD1 (5 bases). The length of the CDR3 is 12 residues. Germline loops: CDR1 LGHDT, CDR2 YNNKEL (reference sequence). The CDR3 sequence: CASSPSEGPLIF. The CDR3 nucleotides are TGTGCCAGCAGCCCCTCGGAGGGACCACTAATTTTC.